This T cell receptor beta chain derives from a study of OX40 agonist ivuxolimab in advanced cancers. Study-level background: Patients were treated with ivuxolimab, an agonistic anti-OX40 (CD134) antibody. Findings of the study overall: Normalized T-cell clonal expansion was also low in a subset of nonresponders. Researchers report that CD8+ T cells had, on average, more expanded clones than CD4+.

The length of the CDR3 is 17 residues. V was clipped by 0 bases and J by 1 base; unmatched bases: 4. The V gene's germline CDR1 is SGDLS and CDR2 YYNGEE. As concerns this clone: The antigen is undetermined.

Clones were sequenced by immunoSEQ multiplex PCR, and TCRdb holds only the in-frame ones, with some missing. The data hold about 24,000 clones, with approximately 80% observed a single time. Source: CD4+ or CD8+ T cells sorted from blood, taken in a trial of the OX40 agonist ivuxolimab. The clonotype was recovered from an adult with an advanced solid tumor such as melanoma, head and neck, liver or kidney cancer. The chain links TRBV9 to TRBJ2-3; TRBD1 matches 11 bases. The CDR3 DNA reads as TGTGCCAGCAGCGTAGGAGTGGGACAGGGGGGCACAGATACGCAGTATTTT. As protein: CASSVGVGQGGTDTQYF.